This TCR beta chain originates from a study of OX40 agonist ivuxolimab in advanced cancers. The CDR3 contains 16 residues. From germline, CDR1 is SGHRS and CDR2 YFSETQ. Trimming took 4 bases from V and 0 from J; bases not matched to a gene: 6. Clones were sequenced by immunoSEQ multiplex PCR, and TCRdb holds only the in-frame ones, with some missing. The sample lists about 37,000 clones, roughly 87% occurring once. The sample consisted of CD4+ or CD8+ T cells sorted from blood, taken in a trial of the OX40 agonist ivuxolimab. The V and J genes are TRBV5-1 and TRBJ1-3, with TRBD1 matching over 8 bases. This TCR derives from an adult with an advanced solid tumor such as melanoma, head and neck, liver or kidney cancer. The CDR3 nucleotides read TGCGCCAGCAGCCCCGGGACAGGCAGCTCTGGAAACACCATATATTTT. Protein sequence: CASSPGTGSSGNTIYF.